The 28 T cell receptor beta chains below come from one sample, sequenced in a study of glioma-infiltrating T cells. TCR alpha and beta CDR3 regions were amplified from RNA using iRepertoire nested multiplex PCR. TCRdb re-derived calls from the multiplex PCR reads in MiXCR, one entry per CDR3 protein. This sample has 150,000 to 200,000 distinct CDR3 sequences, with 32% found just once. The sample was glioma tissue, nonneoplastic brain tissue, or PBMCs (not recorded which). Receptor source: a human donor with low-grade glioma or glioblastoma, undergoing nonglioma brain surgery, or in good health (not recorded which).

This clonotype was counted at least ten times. The CDR3 here is CASSSLGGQYF. For the CDR3, the DNA is TGTGCCAGCAGCTCCCTGGGGGGGCAGTACTTC. This chain connects TRBV7-8 to TRBJ2-7; D perhaps matches TRBD2 (6 bases). V was trimmed by 4 bases and J by 9 bases, leaving 10 bases between them. CDR1 SGHVS and CDR2 FQNEAQ come from the germline V gene. The CDR3 sequence is 11 residues long.

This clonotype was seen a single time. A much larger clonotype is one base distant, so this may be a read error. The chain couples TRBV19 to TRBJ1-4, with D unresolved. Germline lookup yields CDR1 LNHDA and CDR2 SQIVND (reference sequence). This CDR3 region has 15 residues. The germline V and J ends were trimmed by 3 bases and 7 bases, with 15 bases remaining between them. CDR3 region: CASSIATLVPEKLFF. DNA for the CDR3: TGTGCCAGTAGTATTGCGACGCTCGTCCCTGAAAAACTGTTTTTT.

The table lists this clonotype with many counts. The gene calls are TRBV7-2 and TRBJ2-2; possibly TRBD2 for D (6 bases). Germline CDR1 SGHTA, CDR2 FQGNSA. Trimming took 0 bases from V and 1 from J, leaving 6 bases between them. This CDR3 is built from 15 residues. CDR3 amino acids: CASSLAGGNTGELFF. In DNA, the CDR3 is TGTGCCAGCAGCTTAGCGGGAGGGAACACCGGGGAGCTGTTTTTT.

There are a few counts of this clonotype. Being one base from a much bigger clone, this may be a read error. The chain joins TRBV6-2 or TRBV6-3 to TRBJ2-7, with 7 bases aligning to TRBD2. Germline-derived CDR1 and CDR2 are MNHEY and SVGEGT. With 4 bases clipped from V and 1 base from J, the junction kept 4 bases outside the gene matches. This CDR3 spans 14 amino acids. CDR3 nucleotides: TGTGCCAGCAGTTGCAGAGCGGGGTCCTACGAGCAGTACTTC. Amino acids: CASSCRAGSYEQYF.

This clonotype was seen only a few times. For the CDR3, the DNA is TGTGCCAGCAGCCAAGATCGGGGGGCGAGCTCTGGAAACACCATATATTTT. It is translated as CASSQDRGASSGNTIYF. The chain combines TRBV4-2 with TRBJ1-3; D possibly corresponds to TRBD1 (6 bases). Trimming stripped 0 bases from V and 0 bases from J, with 12 bases between. Germline assignment: CDR1 LGHNA and CDR2 YNFKEQ. The CDR3 length is 17 residues.

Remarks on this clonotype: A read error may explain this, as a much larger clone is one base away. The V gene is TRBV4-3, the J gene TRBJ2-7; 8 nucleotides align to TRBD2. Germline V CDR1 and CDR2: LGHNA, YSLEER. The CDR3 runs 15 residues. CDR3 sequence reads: CASSQEGLAGYEQCF. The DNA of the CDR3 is TGCGCCAGCAGCCAAGAAGGGCTAGCGGGCTACGAGCAGTGCTTC.

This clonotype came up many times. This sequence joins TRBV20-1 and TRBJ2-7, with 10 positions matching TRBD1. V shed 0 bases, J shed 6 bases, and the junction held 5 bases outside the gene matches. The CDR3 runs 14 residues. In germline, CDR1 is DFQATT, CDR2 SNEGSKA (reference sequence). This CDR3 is CSARDPGQGIEQYF. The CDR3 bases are TGCAGTGCTAGAGATCCGGGACAGGGGATCGAGCAGTACTTC.

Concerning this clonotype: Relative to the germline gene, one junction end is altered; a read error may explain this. CDR3 sequence reads: CSARLASHGTYTQYF. CDR3 bases: TGCAGTGCTAGATTGGCATCCCATGGCACATATACGCAGTATTTT. The chain has TRBV20-1 and TRBJ2-3; D is ambiguous. This CDR3 spans 15 amino acids. Germline V gene sequence: CDR1 DFQATT, CDR2 SNEGSKA (reference sequence).

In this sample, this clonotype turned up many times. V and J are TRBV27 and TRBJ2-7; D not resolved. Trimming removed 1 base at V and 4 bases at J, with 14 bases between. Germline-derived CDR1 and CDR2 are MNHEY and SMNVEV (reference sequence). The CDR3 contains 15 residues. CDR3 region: CASSLFGVGVYEQYF. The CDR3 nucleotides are TGTGCCAGCAGTTTATTTGGGGTTGGGGTTTACGAGCAGTACTTC.

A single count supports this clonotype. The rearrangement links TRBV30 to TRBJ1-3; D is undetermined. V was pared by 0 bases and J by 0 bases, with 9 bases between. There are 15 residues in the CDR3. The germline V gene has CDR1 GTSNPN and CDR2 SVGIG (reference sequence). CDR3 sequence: CAWSVMGSSGNTIYF. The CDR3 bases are TGTGCCTGGAGTGTAATGGGCAGCTCTGGAAACACCATATATTTT.

CDR3 sequence (DNA): TGTGCCAGTAGTATGGCCCACTTGGTAGGGAATGAGCAGTTCTTC. Translation: CASSMAHLVGNEQFF. V gene TRBV19 combines with J gene TRBJ2-1; D unresolved. With 3 bases removed from V and 7 bases from J, the gap between germline ends came to 16 bases. CDR1 is LNHDA and CDR2 is SQIVND in the germline V gene (reference sequence). The CDR3 is 15 residues long. The variable domain in full, with the rest retrieved from reference TRBV19 and TRBJ2-1, is DGGITQSPKYLFRKEGQNVTLSCEQNLNHDAMYWYRQDPGQGLRLIYYSQIVNDFQKGDIAEGYSVSREKKESFPLTVTSAQKNPTAFYLCASSMAHLVGNEQFFGPGTRLTVL.

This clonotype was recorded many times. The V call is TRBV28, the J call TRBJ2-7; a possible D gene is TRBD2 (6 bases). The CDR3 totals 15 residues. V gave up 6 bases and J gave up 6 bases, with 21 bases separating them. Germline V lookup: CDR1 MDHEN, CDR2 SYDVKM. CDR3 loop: CASSPPRGSTSEQYF. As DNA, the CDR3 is TGTGCCAGCAGCCCCCCGAGGGGATCGACTAGCGAGCAGTACTTC.

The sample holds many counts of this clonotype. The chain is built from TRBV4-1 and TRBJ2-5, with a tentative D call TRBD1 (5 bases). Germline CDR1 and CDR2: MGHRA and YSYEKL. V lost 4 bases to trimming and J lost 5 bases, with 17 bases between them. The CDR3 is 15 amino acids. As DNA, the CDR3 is TGCGCCAGCAGCCCTGCGATTGCAGGGCGGGAGACCCAGTACTTC. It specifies CASSPAIAGRETQYF.

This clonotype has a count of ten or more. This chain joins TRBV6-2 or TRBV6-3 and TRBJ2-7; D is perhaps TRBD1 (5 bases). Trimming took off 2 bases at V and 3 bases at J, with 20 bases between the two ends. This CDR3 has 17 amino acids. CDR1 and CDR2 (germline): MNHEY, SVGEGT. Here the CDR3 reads CASSYNRLKQVHYEQYF. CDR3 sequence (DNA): TGTGCCAGCAGTTACAATCGGCTGAAACAGGTTCACTACGAGCAGTACTTC.

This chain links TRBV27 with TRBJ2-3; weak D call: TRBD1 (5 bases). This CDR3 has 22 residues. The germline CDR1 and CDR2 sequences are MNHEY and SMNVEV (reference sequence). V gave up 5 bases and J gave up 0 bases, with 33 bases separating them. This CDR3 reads CASSHISIISGWVGLSTDTQYF. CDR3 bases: TGTGCCAGCAGTCATATTTCCATTATCTCAGGGTGGGTCGGTCTTAGCACAGATACGCAGTATTTT.

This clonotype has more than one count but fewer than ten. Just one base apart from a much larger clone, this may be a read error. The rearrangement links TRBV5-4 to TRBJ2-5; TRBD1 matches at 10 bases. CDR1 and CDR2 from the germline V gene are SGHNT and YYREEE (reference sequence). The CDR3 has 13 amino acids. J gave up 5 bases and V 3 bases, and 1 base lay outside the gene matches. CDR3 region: CASSWDRGETQYF. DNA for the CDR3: TGTGCCAGCAGCTGGGACAGGGGCGAGACCCAGTACTTC.

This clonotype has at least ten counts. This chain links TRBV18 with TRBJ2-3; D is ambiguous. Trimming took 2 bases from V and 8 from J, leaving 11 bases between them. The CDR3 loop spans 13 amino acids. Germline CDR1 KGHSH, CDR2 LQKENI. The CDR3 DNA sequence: TGTGCCAGCTCACCAGAGGCAGTCGGTACGCAGTATTTT. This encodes CASSPEAVGTQYF.

The CDR3 region is CASSWGLAGEEQYF. DNA for the CDR3: TGTGCCAGCAGCTGGGGACTAGCGGGAGAAGAGCAGTACTTC. The chain carries TRBV7-2 and TRBJ2-7; TRBD2 agrees at 14 bases. This CDR3 has 14 amino acids. Germline lookup yields CDR1 SGHTA and CDR2 FQGNSA. Trimming removed 4 bases from V and 7 bases from J; junction bases left unmatched: 3.

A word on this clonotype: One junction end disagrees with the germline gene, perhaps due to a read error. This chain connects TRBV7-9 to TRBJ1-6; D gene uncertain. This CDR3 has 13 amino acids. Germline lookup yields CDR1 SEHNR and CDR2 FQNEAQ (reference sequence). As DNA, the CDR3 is TGTGCCAGCAGCTCGCCCCAAAATCCACCCCCCCACTTT. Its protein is CASSSPQNPPPHF.

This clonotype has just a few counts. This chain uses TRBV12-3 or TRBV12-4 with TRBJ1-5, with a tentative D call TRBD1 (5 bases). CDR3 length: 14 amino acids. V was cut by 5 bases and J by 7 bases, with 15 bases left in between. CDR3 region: CASSERRGIQPQHF. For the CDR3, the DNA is TGTGCCAGCAGTGAACGGCGGGGGATCCAGCCCCAGCATTTT.

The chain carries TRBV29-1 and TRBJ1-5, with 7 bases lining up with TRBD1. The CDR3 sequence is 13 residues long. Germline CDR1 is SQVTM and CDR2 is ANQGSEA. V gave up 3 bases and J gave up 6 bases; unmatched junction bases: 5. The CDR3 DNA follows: TGCAGCGTTGAGACAGGGTCGAGTCAGCCCCAGCATTTT. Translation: CSVETGSSQPQHF.

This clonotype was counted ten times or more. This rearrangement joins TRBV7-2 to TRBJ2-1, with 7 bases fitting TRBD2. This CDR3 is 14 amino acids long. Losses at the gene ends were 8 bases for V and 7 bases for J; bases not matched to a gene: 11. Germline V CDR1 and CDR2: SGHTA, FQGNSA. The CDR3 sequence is CASRFQRGGNEQFF. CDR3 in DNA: TGTGCCAGCCGATTTCAGCGGGGCGGGAATGAGCAGTTCTTC.

The CDR3 region has the DNA TGTGCCAGCAGCCCTCTGACAGTCCCCTATGGCTACACCTTC. Translating gives CASSPLTVPYGYTF. The chain combines TRBV9 with TRBJ1-2; maybe TRBD1 (5 bases). The CDR3 sequence is 14 residues long. CDR1 SGDLS and CDR2 YYNGEE come from the germline V gene. V was cut by 4 bases and J by 4 bases, with 14 bases left in between.

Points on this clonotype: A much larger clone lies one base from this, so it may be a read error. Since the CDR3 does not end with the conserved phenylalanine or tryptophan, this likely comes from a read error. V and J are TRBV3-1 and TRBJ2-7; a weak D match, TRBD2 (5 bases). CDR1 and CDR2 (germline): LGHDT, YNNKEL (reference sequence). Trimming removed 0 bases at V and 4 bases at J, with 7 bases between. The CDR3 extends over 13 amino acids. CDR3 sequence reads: CASSQEGVYEQYS. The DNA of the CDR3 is TGTGCCAGCAGCCAAGAGGGAGTGTACGAGCAGTACTCC.

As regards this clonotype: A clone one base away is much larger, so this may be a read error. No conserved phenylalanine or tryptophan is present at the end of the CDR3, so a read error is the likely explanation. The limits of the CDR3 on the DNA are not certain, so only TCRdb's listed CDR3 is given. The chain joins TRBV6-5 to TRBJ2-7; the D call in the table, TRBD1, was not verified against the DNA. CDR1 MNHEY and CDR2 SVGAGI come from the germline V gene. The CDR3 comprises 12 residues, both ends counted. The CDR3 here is CASSQGTGPRHL.

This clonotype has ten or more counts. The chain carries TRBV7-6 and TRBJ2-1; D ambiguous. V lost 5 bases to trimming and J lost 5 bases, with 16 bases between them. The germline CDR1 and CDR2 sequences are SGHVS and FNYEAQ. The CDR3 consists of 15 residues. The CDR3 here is CASSAWIGSHNEQFF. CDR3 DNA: TGTGCCAGCAGCGCGTGGATAGGGTCCCACAATGAGCAGTTCTTC.

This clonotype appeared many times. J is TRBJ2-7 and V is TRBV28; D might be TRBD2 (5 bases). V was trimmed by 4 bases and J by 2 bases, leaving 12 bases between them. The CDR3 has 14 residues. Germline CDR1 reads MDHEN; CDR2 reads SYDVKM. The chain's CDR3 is CASSSPGYPYEQYF. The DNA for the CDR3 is TGTGCCAGCAGTTCGCCGGGGTACCCCTACGAGCAGTACTTC.

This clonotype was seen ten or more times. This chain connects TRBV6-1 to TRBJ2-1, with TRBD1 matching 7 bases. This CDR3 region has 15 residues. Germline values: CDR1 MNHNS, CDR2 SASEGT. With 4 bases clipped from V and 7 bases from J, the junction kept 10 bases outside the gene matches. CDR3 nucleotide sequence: TGTGCCAGCAGTGGCCGACAGGGAGTTAGGAATGAGCAGTTCTTC. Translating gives CASSGRQGVRNEQFF.